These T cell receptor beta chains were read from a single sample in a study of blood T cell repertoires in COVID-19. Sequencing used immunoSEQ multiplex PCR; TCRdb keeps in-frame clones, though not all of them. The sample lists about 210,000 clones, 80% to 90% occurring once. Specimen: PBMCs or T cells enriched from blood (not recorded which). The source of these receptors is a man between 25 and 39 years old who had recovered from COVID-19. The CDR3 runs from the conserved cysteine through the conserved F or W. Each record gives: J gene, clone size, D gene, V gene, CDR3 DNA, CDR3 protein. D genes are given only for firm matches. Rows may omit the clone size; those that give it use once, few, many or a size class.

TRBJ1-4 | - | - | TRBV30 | TGTGCCTGGAGTCAGGACATAGGGATTGAAAAACTGTTTTTT | CAWSQDIGIEKLFF
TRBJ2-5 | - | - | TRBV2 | TGTGCCAGCAATTTGGACGGGAGAGAGACCCAGTACTTC | CASNLDGRETQYF
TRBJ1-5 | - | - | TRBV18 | TGTGCCAGCTCACCGGGTTCAGGGTCCGATCAGCCCCAGCATTTT | CASSPGSGSDQPQHF
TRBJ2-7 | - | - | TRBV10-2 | TGCGCCAGCAGTGAACAGTCAGGGATGCACTACGAGCAGTACTTC | CASSEQSGMHYEQYF
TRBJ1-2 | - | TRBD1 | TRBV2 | TGTGCCAGACAGGGGATGTCTAACTATGGCTACACCTTC | CARQGMSNYGYTF
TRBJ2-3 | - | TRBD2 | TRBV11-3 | TGTGCCAGCAGCAAAGGGACTAGCGGGCCGGATACGCAGTATTTT | CASSKGTSGPDTQYF
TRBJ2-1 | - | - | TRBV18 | TGTGCCAGCTCACCTCAGGGGTACTCCTACAATGAGCAGTTCTTC | CASSPQGYSYNEQFF
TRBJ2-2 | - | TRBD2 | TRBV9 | TGTGCCAGCAGCGGGGCCCTTAGCGGGGGGCCCCCCGGGGAGCTGTTTTTT | CASSGALSGGPPGELFF
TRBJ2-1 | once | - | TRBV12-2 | TGTGCAAGTCGCCCAGTGACTCAGGGGTTTTCCTACAATGAGCAGTTCTTC | CASRPVTQGFSYNEQFF
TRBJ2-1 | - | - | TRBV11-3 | TGTGCCAGCAGCTTGGATGCACGGGGGGCGGGTGAGCAGTTCTTC | CASSLDARGAGEQFF
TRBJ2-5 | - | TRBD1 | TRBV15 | TGTGCCACCAGCAGAGATAGCTTGGACAGGGAAGGAGGAAGAGAGACCCAGTACTTC | CATSRDSLDREGGRETQYF
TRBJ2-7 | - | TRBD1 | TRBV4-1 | TGCGCCAGCAGCTACAGGGACAGATCCTACGAGCAGTACTTC | CASSYRDRSYEQYF
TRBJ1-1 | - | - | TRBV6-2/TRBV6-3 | TGTGCCAGCAGTCCGAACACGTTTTGGAACACTGAAGCTTTCTTT | CASSPNTFWNTEAFF
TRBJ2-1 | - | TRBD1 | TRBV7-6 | TGTGCCAGCAGCCTGGCCGGGACAGATTACAATGAGCAGTTCTTC | CASSLAGTDYNEQFF
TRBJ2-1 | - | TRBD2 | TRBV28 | TGTGCCAGCAGGGGGCGGGGGGCCTCCTACAATGAGCAGTTCTTC | CASRGRGASYNEQFF
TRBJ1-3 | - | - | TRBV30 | TGTGCCTGGAATGGCAGGGATCACGAAAACACCATATATTTT | CAWNGRDHENTIYF